This T cell receptor beta chain was identified in a study of blood T cell repertoires in COVID-19. Study details: Sites in the United States, Italy and Spain provided acute and convalescent COVID-19 samples. Nucleic acid was either cDNA or gDNA, and it came from T cells, B-cell-depleted T cells, or PBMCs.

Authors' analysis steps: Scientists estimated how many nucleated cells there were by amplifying reference gene primers. Profiled with immunoSEQ multiplex PCR; TCRdb holds only in-frame clones, not every one. Clone size and V and J calls were adopted from that table, with D and trimming inferred from the DNA. The table shows tens of thousands of clones, with roughly 80% occurring only once. Germline values: CDR1 SGHKS, CDR2 YYEKEE (reference sequence). Between the trimmed V and J ends, which lost 0 bases and 4 bases, there was a span of 13 bases. The CDR3 is 15 amino acids. Material for sequencing was peripheral blood. This TCR was recovered from a human donor in a cohort sampled during active COVID-19. The rearrangement links TRBV5-5 to TRBJ1-1, with D possibly TRBD1 on 5 matching bases. CDR3 sequence: CASSLGGVVPTEAFF. CDR3 coding DNA: TGTGCCAGCAGCTTGGGGGGGGTAGTACCCACTGAAGCTTTCTTT.